This TCR beta chain was documented in a study of quantifying T cell responses using KT2 cells. Looking at the study overall: cDNA was made from DNase-treated RNA using alpha and beta constant primers.

An oligo carrying a UMI was ligated to the cDNA 3' end. First-round PCR used around 4 cycles and beta primers RC1.1 and RC1.2 covering TRBC1 and TRBC2. TCRdb recomputed calls from the UMI-ligation and nested PCR reads with MiXCR, one row per CDR3 protein. The table has about 30,000 distinct CDR3 sequences, 6% to 8% seen once. This clonotype has ten or more counts. The sequence came from a human donor. Specimen: PBMCs spiked with cells of the T cell clone KT2.

The CDR3 sequence is CASSIGTSRLTYNEQFF. The CDR3 DNA reads TGTGCCAGTAGTATAGGGACTAGCAGACTTACCTACAATGAGCAGTTCTTC. The chain carries TRBV19 and TRBJ2-1; 8 nucleotides agree with TRBD2. V lost 1 base to trimming and J lost 2 bases; unmatched junction nucleotides: 7. The CDR3 runs to 17 residues. CDR1 is LNHDA and CDR2 is SQIVND in the germline V gene (reference sequence).